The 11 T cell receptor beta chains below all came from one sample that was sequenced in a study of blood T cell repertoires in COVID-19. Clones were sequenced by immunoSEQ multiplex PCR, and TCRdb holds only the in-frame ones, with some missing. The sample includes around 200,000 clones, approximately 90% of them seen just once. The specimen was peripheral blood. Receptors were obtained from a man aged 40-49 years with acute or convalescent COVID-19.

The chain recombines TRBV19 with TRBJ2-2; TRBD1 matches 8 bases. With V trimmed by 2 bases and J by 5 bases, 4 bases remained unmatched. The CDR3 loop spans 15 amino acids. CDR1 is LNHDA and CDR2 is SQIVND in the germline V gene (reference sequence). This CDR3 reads CASSIIGQGTGELFF. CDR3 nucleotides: TGTGCCAGTAGTATAATAGGACAGGGTACCGGGGAGCTGTTTTTT.

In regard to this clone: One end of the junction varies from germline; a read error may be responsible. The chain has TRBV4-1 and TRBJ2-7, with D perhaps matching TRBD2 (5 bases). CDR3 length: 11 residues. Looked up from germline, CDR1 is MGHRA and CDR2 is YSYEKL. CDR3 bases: TGCGCCAGCAGCCAGGACTTCAAACTAAACTTC. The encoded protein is CASSQDFKLNF.

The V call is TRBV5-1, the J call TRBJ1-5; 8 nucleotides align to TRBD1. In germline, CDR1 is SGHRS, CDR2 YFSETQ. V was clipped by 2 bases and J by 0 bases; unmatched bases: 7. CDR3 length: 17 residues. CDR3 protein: CASSFWTGPFSNQPQHF. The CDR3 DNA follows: TGCGCCAGCAGCTTCTGGACAGGGCCCTTTAGCAATCAGCCCCAGCATTTT.

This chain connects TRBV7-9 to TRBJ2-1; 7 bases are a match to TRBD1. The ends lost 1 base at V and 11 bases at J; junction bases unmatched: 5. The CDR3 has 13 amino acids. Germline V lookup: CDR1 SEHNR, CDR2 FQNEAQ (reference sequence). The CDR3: CASSLGGTVKQFF. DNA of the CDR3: TGTGCCAGCAGCTTAGGGGGGACAGTCAAGCAGTTCTTC.

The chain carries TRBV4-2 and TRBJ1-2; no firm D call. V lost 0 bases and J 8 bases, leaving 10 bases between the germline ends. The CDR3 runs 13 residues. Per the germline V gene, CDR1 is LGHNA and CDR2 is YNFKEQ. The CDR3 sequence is CASSQERERGYTF. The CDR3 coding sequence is TGTGCCAGCAGCCAAGAGAGGGAACGGGGCTACACCTTC.

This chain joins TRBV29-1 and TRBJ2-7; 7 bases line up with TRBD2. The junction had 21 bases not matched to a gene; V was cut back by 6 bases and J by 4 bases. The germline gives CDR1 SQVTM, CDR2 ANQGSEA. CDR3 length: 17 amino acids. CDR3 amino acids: CSVKLWGGELRPYEQYF. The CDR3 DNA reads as TGCAGCGTAAAACTATGGGGAGGGGAACTACGTCCTTACGAGCAGTACTTC.

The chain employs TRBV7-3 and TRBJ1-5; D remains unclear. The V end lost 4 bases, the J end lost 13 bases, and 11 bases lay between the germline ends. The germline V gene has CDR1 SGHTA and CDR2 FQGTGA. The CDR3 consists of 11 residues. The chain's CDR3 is CASSSGLNQHF. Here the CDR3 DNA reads TGTGCCAGCAGCTCCGGACTAAATCAGCATTTT. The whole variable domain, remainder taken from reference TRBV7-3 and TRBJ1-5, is GAGVSQTPSNKVTEKGKYVELRCDPISGHTALYWYRQSLGQGPEFLIYFQGTGAADDSGLPNDRFFAVRPEGSVSTLKIQRTERGDSAVYLCASSSGLNQHFGDGTRLSIL.

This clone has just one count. The CDR3 bases are TGTGCCAGCAGTTTCGTACGAGACAATGAGCAGTTCTTC. This translates into CASSFVRDNEQFF. This chain links TRBV12-3 or TRBV12-4 with TRBJ2-1, with D hard to call. The V end lost 3 bases, the J end lost 5 bases, and 8 bases lay between the germline ends. The CDR3 is 13 amino acids.

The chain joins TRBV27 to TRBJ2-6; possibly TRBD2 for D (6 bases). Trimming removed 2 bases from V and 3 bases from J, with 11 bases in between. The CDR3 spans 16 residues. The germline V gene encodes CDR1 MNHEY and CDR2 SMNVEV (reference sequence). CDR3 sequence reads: CASSLGPGVGANVLTF. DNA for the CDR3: TGTGCCAGCAGTTTAGGTCCGGGGGTTGGGGCCAACGTCCTGACTTTC. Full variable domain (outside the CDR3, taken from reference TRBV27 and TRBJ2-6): EAQVTQNPRYLITVTGKKLTVTCSQNMNHEYMSWYRQDPGLGLRQIYYSMNVEVTDKGDVPEGYKVSRKEKRNFPLILESPSPNQTSLYFCASSLGPGVGANVLTFGAGSRLTVL.

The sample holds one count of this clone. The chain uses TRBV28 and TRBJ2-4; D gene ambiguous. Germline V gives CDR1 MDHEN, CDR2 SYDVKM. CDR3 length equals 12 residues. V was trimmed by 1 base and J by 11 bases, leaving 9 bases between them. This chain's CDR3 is CASSLSGQVQYF. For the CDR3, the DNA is TGTGCCAGCAGTTTATCCGGTCAGGTTCAGTACTTC.

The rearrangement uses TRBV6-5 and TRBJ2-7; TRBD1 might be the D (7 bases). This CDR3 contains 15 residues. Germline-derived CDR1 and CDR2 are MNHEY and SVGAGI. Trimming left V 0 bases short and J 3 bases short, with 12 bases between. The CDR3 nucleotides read TGTGCCAGCAGTTACTCTTGGCAGGGGGGCTACGAGCAGTACTTC. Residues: CASSYSWQGGYEQYF.